One and the same sample provided the 4 T cell receptor beta chains below, sequenced in a study of naive and memory T cell subsets. Two oligonucleotides, mixed equimolar, formed the beta constant-region primer covering TRBC1 and TRBC2. TCRdb ran MiXCR on the UMI-ligation and nested PCR reads and lists one entry per CDR3 protein. This table holds 130,000 to 150,000 distinct CDR3 sequences, more than 15% found once. Specimen: naive CD4+ T cells from blood. The receptors shown here come from a human donor in good health.

This rearrangement joins TRBV7-2 to TRBJ2-7; 7 bases line up with TRBD1. V shed 3 bases, J shed 2 bases, and the junction held 4 bases outside the gene matches. Germline loops: CDR1 SGHTA, CDR2 FQGNSA. CDR3 length equals 14 residues. The CDR3 DNA sequence: TGTGCCAGCAGCTTCGGGACAGTCGCCTACGAGCAGTACTTC. It encodes CASSFGTVAYEQYF.

This clonotype was recorded only once. This chain links TRBV5-4 with TRBJ2-7; 10 bases align to TRBD1. CDR3 length equals 16 residues. The junction had 3 bases not matched to a gene; V was cut back by 0 bases and J by 0 bases. Germline CDR1 SGHNT, CDR2 YYREEE (reference sequence). CDR3 nucleotides: TGTGCCAGCAGCTTGGGAGGACAGGGGGTCTCCTACGAGCAGTACTTC. This sequence encodes CASSLGGQGVSYEQYF.

This rearrangement joins TRBV5-1 to TRBJ1-3, with D uncertain. This CDR3 spans 15 amino acids. The germline V and J ends were trimmed by 1 base and 0 bases, with 8 bases remaining between them. Germline loops: CDR1 SGHRS, CDR2 YFSETQ. The CDR3 DNA reads as TGCGCCAGCAGCTTGACTGTGTCCTCTGGAAACACCATATATTTT. Amino acids: CASSLTVSSGNTIYF.

This clonotype came up a few times. The chain carries TRBV10-3 and TRBJ1-6; D ambiguous. The V end was cut by 10 bases, the J end by 2 bases, with 15 bases between. Germline assignment: CDR1 ENHRY and CDR2 SYGVKD. This CDR3 is built from 15 residues. CDR3 in DNA: TGTGCCACCCACCCCGGCAGAGCCTATAATTCACCCCTCCACTTT. Translation gives CATHPGRAYNSPLHF.